Listed below are T cell receptor beta chains from one sample, sequenced in a study of beta chain features in type 1 diabetes. Produced via immunoSEQ multiplex PCR; TCRdb's table is partial and in-frame only. The table has around 160,000 clones, roughly 8% seen once. Sequenced: central memory CD4+ T cells from blood. The receptors here all came from a woman aged 18-29 years with type 1 diabetes. CDR3s include the opening cysteine and the closing phenylalanine or tryptophan. D genes are given only for firm matches. Rows may omit the clone size; those that give it use once, few, many or a size class.

>TRBJ2-1|TRBD2|TRBV11-2|17|few
CASSLRMLAGGRNEQFF
TGTGCCAGCAGCCTGCGCATGTTAGCGGGGGGGCGCAATGAGCAGTTCTTC
>TRBJ2-1|-|TRBV4-3|16|few
CASSQDVAVTANEQFF
TGCGCCAGCAGCCAAGATGTGGCCGTTACCGCCAATGAGCAGTTCTTC
>TRBJ2-7|-|TRBV10-3|16|-
CAISESIRTNSYEQYF
TGTGCCATCAGTGAGTCTATCAGGACAAACTCCTACGAGCAGTACTTC
>TRBJ1-1|TRBD1|TRBV7-9|13|few
CASSPGTAPEAFF
TGTGCCAGCAGCCCTGGGACAGCCCCTGAAGCTTTCTTT
>TRBJ2-5|-|TRBV7-9|15|few
CASSIGQSRKETQYF
TGTGCCAGCAGCATCGGACAGTCCCGCAAAGAGACCCAGTACTTC
>TRBJ2-5|TRBD1|TRBV18|15|-
CASSPGTGGQETQYF
TGTGCCAGCTCACCTGGGACAGGGGGTCAAGAGACCCAGTACTTC
>TRBJ1-5|-|TRBV7-2|17|-
CASSLVGELASNQPQHF
TGTGCCAGCAGCTTAGTTGGGGAACTAGCAAGCAATCAGCCCCAGCATTTT
>TRBJ2-1|-|TRBV9|14|-
CASSVRGQEDEQFF
TGTGCCAGCAGCGTAAGAGGGCAGGAGGATGAGCAGTTCTTC
>TRBJ2-1|TRBD1|TRBV7-8|17|few
CASSKRQGAEFGNEQFF
TGTGCCAGCAGCAAAAGACAGGGGGCTGAGTTTGGGAATGAGCAGTTCTTC
>TRBJ2-1|-|TRBV4-3|12|-
CASSHGAGRQFF
TGCGCCAGCAGCCATGGAGCAGGGCGGCAGTTCTTC
>TRBJ2-7|TRBD2|TRBV10-3|14|-
CAISAAGVVSEQYF
TGTGCCATCAGTGCGGCGGGAGTGGTATCCGAGCAGTACTTC
>TRBJ2-3|TRBD2|TRBV29-1|20|few
CSVAPRTSGRGWASTDTQYF
TGCAGCGTTGCCCCCCGGACTAGCGGGAGAGGATGGGCGAGCACAGATACGCAGTATTTT
>TRBJ2-1|TRBD2|TRBV2|15|-
CASKPTSGGAGEQFF
TGTGCCAGCAAGCCGACTAGCGGGGGGGCCGGTGAGCAGTTCTTC
>TRBJ2-2|TRBD2|TRBV5-4|14|few
CANCGRANTGELFF
TGTGCCAATTGCGGGAGGGCGAACACCGGGGAGCTGTTTTTT
>TRBJ1-4|TRBD1|TRBV5-1|16|-
CASKPTPATGGEKLFF
TGCGCCAGCAAGCCTACCCCCGCGACAGGGGGGGAAAAACTGTTTTTT
>TRBJ2-7|-|TRBV7-9|13|few
CASSLPGGYEQYF
TGTGCCAGCAGCTTACCCGGGGGCTACGAGCAGTACTTC
>TRBJ1-3|-|TRBV5-1|17|-
CASSLGDGRSSGNTIYF
TGCGCCAGCAGCTTGGGCGACGGCCGGAGCTCTGGAAACACCATATATTTT
>TRBJ2-3|TRBD2|TRBV2|15|-
CASSGQRGGTDTQYF
TGTGCCAGCAGTGGCCAGCGGGGGGGTACAGATACGCAGTATTTT
>TRBJ2-1|-|TRBV2|11|-
CASSYYNEQFF
TGTGCCAGCAGCTATTACAATGAGCAGTTCTTC
>TRBJ1-5|-|TRBV19|13|few
CASSRQAYQPQHF
TGTGCCAGTAGTAGACAGGCCTATCAGCCCCAGCATTTT
>TRBJ2-7|TRBD1|TRBV5-1|15|few
CASRPPGTGVTEQYF
TGCGCCAGCAGACCACCCGGGACAGGGGTTACCGAGCAGTACTTC
>TRBJ2-6|TRBD1|TRBV2|16|few
CASSANRGSGANVLTF
TGTGCCAGCAGTGCCAACAGGGGGTCTGGGGCCAACGTCCTGACTTTC
>TRBJ2-5|TRBD1|TRBV5-4|14|many
CASSRPGTAETQYF
TGTGCCAGCAGCCGCCCCGGGACAGCAGAGACCCAGTACTTC
>TRBJ2-5|-|TRBV7-2|17|few
CASSLGRGRQHQETQYF
TGTGCCAGCAGCTTAGGGAGGGGCCGACAGCACCAAGAGACCCAGTACTTC